This note documents a single TCR beta chain sequence. Antigen specificity is unknown. In germline, CDR1 is SGHRS, CDR2 YFSETQ. The CDR3 totals 15 residues. The junction had 3 bases not matched to a gene; V was cut back by 4 bases and J by 1 base. Primers used in a second PCR of roughly 6 to 11 cycles were a sample-barcoded 5' primer and a J-beta primer mix. From each sample, at least 3 million paired-end reads containing CDR3 were obtained. In TCRdb, the 5' RACE reads were re-called with MiXCR into one record per CDR3 protein. The table includes around 790,000 distinct CDR3 sequences, around 42% detected once. This entry is derived from a study of blood T cells in healthy people across ages. Study background: The template switching approach captured approximately one barcoded beta molecule for every two T cells. Overall study results and limits: It was the long-lived donors that had more naive CD4+ cells and higher diversity than aged donors.

This TCR derives from a man between 60 and 75 years old in good health. What was sequenced was blood. The chain recombines TRBV5-1 with TRBJ2-1; TRBD2 agrees at 9 bases. The CDR3: CASSAGGRSYNEQFF. The CDR3 DNA reads as TGCGCCAGCAGCGCGGGGGGGCGTTCCTACAATGAGCAGTTCTTC. Full variable domain (remainder filled in from reference TRBV5-1 and TRBJ2-1): KAGVTQTPRYLIKTRGQQVTLSCSPISGHRSVSWYQQTPGQGLQFLFEYFSETQRNKGNFPGRFSGRQFSNSRSEMNVSTLELGDSALYLCASSAGGRSYNEQFFGPGTRLTVL.